Listed below are T cell receptor beta chains from one sample, sequenced in a study of a mutant IDH1 vaccine in newly diagnosed glioma. These receptors lack a known antigen. The method was immunoSEQ multiplex PCR; TCRdb's version includes in-frame clones alone and lacks a portion of them. The sample holds around 40,000 clones, about 83% seen once. Material: PBMCs, obtained from a glioma patient whose treatment included an IDH1 peptide vaccine. The source is a man aged 35 to 55 with glioma. CDR3s include the opening cysteine and the closing phenylalanine or tryptophan. Clone size is not always given. Where it is, it says once, few, many or a class for expanded clones.

clone size: .; V gene: TRBV5-1; CDR3 protein: CASSSYGGQGEQYF
clone size: .; V gene: TRBV7-2; CDR3 protein: CARTWAGQYF
clone size: .; V gene: TRBV11-2; CDR3 protein: CASRLTGHDGYTF
clone size: few; V gene: TRBV2; CDR3 protein: CASRIQGTGGEQYF
clone size: few; V gene: TRBV4-1; CDR3 protein: CASSQDPAGYNEQFF
clone size: .; V gene: TRBV18; CDR3 protein: CASSAGRAFEQYF
clone size: .; V gene: TRBV18; CDR3 protein: CASSPKPHSNQPQHF
clone size: .; V gene: TRBV13; CDR3 protein: CASVKIGNYEQYF
clone size: once; V gene: TRBV5-4; CDR3 protein: CASSLGGGSTDTQYF
clone size: .; V gene: TRBV5-1; CDR3 protein: CASSPTGSEQYF
clone size: .; V gene: TRBV6-1; CDR3 protein: CASRQGADEQYF
clone size: .; V gene: TRBV5-1; CDR3 protein: CASSLRDRAHEQYF